This T cell receptor beta chain was retrieved from a study of PD-1 blockade in classical Hodgkin lymphoma. Points from the study as a whole: Those achieving complete response showed baseline diversity like newly diagnosed patients. Significantly greater TCR diversity emerged by C4D1 in CD4+ cells but not CD8+ cells.

Note on this clone: As yet, its antigen is unknown.

The assay was immunoSEQ multiplex PCR, and TCRdb's table has in-frame clones only and misses some. The table records nearly 7,000 clones, around four fifths of them present only once. Every patient was affected by relapse after autologous stem cell transplantation, while exposure to brentuximab vedotin was not uniform. CD4+ T cells were purified from thawed PBMCs by magnetic negative selection. V lost 3 bases and J 4 bases, leaving 7 bases between the germline ends. This CDR3 spans 13 amino acids. The receptor was isolated from a human donor with classical Hodgkin lymphoma. This rearrangement joins TRBV7-1 to TRBJ1-5; D is unclear. TRBV7-1 is sorted into the ORF group, with uncertain function. The material sequenced was CD4+ T cells from blood, taken at baseline. Here the CDR3 reads CASSSQANQPQHF. DNA for the CDR3: TGTGCCAGCAGCTCCCAGGCGAATCAGCCCCAGCATTTT.